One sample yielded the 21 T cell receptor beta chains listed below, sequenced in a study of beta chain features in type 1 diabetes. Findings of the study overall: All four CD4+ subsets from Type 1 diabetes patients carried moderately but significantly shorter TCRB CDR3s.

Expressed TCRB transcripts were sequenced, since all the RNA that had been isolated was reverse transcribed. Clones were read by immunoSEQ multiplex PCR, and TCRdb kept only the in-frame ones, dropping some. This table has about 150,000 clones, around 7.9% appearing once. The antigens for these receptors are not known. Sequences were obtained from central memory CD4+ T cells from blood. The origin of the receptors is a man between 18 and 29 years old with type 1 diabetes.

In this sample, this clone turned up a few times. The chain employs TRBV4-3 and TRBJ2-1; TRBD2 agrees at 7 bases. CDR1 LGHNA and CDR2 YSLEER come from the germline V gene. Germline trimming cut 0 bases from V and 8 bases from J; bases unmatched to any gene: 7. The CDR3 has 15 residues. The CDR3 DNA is TGCGCCAGCAGCCAAGAGCTCCCGGGGGGTTATGAGCAGTTCTTC. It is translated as CASSQELPGGYEQFF.

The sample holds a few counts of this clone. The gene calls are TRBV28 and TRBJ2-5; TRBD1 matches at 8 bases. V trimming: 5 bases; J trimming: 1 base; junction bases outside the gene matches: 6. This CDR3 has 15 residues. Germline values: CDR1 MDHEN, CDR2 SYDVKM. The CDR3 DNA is TGTGCCAGCAGTATGAGACAGGGGCCCCAAGAGACCCAGTACTTC. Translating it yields CASSMRQGPQETQYF.

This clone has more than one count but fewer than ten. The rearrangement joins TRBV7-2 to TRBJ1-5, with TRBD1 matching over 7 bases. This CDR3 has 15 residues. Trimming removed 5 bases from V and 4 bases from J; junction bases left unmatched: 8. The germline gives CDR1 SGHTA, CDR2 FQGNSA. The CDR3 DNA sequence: TGTGCCAGCAGCGAAGAGAGGGGGCGGAATCAGCCCCAGCATTTT. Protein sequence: CASSEERGRNQPQHF.

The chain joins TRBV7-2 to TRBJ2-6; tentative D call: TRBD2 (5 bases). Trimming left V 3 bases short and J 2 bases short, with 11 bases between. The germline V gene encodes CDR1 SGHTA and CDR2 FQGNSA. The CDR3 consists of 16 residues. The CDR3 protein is CASSFLGVAGANVLTF. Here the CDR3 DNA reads TGTGCCAGCAGCTTTCTCGGGGTGGCTGGGGCCAACGTCCTGACTTTC.

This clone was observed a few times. As DNA, the CDR3 is TGTGCCAGTTGGACGGAGGGAGCTGGCTACACCTTC. This gives the protein CASWTEGAGYTF. The V call is TRBV19, the J call TRBJ1-2; D not certain. The ends were cut back, 8 bases at V and 7 bases at J, with 14 bases in the middle. From germline, CDR1 is LNHDA and CDR2 SQIVND (reference sequence). The CDR3 sequence is 12 residues long.

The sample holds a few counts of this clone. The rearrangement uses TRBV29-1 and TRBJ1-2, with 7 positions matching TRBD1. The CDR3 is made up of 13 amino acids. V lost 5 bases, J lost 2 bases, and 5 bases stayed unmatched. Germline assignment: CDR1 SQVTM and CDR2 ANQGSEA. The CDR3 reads CSVFDRVNYGYTF. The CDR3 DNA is TGCAGCGTTTTCGACAGGGTAAACTATGGCTACACCTTC.

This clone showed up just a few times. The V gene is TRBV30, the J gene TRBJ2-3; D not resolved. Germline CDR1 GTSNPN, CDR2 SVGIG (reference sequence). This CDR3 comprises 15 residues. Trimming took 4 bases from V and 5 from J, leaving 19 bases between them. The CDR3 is CAWMAVGFSGDTQYF. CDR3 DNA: TGTGCCTGGATGGCGGTAGGTTTCTCGGGAGATACGCAGTATTTT.

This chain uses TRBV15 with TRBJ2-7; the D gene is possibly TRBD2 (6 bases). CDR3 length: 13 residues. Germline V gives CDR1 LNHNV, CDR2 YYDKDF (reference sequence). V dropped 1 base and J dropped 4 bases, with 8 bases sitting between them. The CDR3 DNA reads TGTGCCACCAGCAGAGGGAGGGAATACGAGCAGTACTTC. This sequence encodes CATSRGREYEQYF.

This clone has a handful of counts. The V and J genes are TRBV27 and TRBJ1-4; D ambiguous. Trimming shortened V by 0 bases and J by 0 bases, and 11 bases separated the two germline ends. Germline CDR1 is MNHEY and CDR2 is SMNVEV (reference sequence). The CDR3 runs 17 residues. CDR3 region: CASSLSGPGTTNEKLFF. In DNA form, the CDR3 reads TGTGCCAGCAGTTTATCGGGCCCGGGAACAACTAATGAAAAACTGTTTTTT.

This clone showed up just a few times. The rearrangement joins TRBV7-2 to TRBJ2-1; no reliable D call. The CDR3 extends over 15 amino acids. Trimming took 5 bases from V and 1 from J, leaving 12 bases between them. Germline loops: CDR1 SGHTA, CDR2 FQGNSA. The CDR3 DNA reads TGTGCCAGCAGCACAGCCGGTCTTTCCTACAATGAGCAGTTCTTC. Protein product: CASSTAGLSYNEQFF.

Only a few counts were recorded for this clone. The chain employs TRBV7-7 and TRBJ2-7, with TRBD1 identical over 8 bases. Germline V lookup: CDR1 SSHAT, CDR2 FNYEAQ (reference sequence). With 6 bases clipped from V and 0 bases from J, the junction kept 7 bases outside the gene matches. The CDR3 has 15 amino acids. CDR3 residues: CASSAGTGFSYEQYF. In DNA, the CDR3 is TGTGCCAGCAGTGCCGGGACAGGCTTCTCCTACGAGCAGTACTTC.

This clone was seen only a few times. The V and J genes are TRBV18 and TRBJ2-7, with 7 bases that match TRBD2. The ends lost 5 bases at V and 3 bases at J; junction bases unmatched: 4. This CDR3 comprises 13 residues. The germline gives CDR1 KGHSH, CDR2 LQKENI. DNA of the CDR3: TGTGCCAGCTCAGGGGGGGTCAACTACGAGCAGTACTTC. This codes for CASSGGVNYEQYF.

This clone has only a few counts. DNA of the CDR3: TGCGCCAGCAGCTTGGGATCGCGGAATGACTATGGCTACACCTTC. Protein sequence: CASSLGSRNDYGYTF. V usage is TRBV5-1 and J usage is TRBJ1-2, with D unclear. V was clipped by 0 bases and J by 3 bases, with 12 bases between them. The CDR3 loop spans 15 amino acids. The germline CDR1 and CDR2 sequences are SGHRS and YFSETQ.

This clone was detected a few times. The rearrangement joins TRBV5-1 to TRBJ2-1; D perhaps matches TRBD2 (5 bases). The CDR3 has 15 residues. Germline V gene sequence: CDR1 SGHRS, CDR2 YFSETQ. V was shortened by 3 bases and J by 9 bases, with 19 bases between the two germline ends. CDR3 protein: CASSSTRTTTGEQFF. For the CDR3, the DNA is TGCGCCAGCAGCTCCACTAGGACCACTACGGGTGAGCAGTTCTTC.

The CDR3 DNA is TGCAGCGGGGCGTGGGGAAACACCATATATTTT. It encodes CSGAWGNTIYF. The V gene is TRBV29-1, the J gene TRBJ1-3; D ambiguous. Trimming removed 7 bases at V and 4 bases at J, with 8 bases between. There are 11 residues in the CDR3. Germline assignment: CDR1 SQVTM and CDR2 ANQGSEA.

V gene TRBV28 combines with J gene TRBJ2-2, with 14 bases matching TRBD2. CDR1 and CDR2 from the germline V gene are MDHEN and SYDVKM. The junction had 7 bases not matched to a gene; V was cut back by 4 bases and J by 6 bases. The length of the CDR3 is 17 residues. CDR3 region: CASSSGGLAGDAGELFF. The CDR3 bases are TGTGCCAGCAGTTCGGGGGGACTAGCGGGGGACGCCGGGGAGCTGTTTTTT.

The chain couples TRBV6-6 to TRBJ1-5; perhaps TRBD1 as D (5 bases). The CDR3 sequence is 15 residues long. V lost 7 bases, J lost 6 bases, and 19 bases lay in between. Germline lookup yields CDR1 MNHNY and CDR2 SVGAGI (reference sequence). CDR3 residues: CASIFTRDFSQPQHF. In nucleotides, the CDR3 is TGTGCCAGCATATTCACCAGGGATTTCAGTCAGCCCCAGCATTTT.

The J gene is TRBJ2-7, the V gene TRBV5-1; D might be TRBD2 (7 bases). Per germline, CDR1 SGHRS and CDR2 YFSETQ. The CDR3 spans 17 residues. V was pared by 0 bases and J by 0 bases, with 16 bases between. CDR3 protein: CASSLAPDSGTSYEQYF. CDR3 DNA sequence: TGCGCCAGCAGCTTGGCTCCGGACAGCGGGACCTCCTACGAGCAGTACTTC.

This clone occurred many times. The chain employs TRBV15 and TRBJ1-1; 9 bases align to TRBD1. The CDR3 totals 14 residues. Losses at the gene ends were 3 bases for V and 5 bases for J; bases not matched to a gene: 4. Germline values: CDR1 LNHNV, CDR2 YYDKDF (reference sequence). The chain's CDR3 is CATSSRQGETEAFF. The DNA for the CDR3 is TGTGCCACCAGCAGTAGACAGGGGGAGACTGAAGCTTTCTTT. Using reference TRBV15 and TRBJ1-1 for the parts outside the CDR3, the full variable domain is DAMVIQNPRYQVTQFGKPVTLSCSQTLNHNVMYWYQQKSSQAPKLLFHYYDKDFNNEADTPDNFQSRRPNTSFCFLDIRSPGLGDTAMYLCATSSRQGETEAFFGQGTRLTVV.

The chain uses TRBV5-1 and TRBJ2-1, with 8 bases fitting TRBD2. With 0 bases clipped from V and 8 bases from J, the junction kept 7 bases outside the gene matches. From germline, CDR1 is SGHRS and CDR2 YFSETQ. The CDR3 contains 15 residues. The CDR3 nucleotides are TGCGCCAGCAGCTTGGTTACAGCGGGAGACGATGAGCAGTTCTTC. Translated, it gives CASSLVTAGDDEQFF.

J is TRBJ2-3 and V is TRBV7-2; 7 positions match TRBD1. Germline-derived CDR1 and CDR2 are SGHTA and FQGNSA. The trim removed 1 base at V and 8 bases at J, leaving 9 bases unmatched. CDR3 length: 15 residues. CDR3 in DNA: TGTGCCAGCAGCTTAGGGGGACAGCAACTTGGTACGCAGTATTTT. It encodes CASSLGGQQLGTQYF. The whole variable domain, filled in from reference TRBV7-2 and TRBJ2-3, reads GAGVSQSPSNKVTEKGKDVELRCDPISGHTALYWYRQSLGQGLEFLIYFQGNSAPDKSGLPSDRFSAERTGGSVSTLTIQRTQQEDSAVYLCASSLGGQQLGTQYFGPGTRLTVL.